This record covers a single T cell receptor beta chain. The method was immunoSEQ multiplex PCR; TCRdb's version includes in-frame clones alone and lacks a portion of them. This table holds more than 250,000 clones, about 90% found once. This specimen belongs to a study of cytomegalovirus exposure and HLA in healthy donors. The length of the CDR3 is 12 residues. V was trimmed by 6 bases and J by 6 bases, leaving 10 bases between them. CDR1 is SNHLY, CDR2 FYNNEI, per germline. The TCR sequence derives from a young woman in good health and CMV-seropositive. Sequenced sample: PBMCs. This chain connects TRBV2 to TRBJ2-3; the D gene is possibly TRBD1 (6 bases). CDR3 in amino acids: CASRPDRDTQYF. In DNA, the CDR3 is TGTGCCAGCAGGCCCGACAGGGATACGCAGTATTTT.